The present T cell receptor (beta chain) was sequenced within a study of blood T cell repertoires in COVID-19 (dated by TCRdb to 2018 to 2021). For context, the study as a whole: The collaborator samples originated in the United States, Italy and Spain and spanned the acute and convalescent phases of COVID-19. The material from the prospective study consisted of cDNA or gDNA derived from T cells, B-cell-depleted T cells, or PBMCs. Subjects who had been exposed to COVID-19, were actively infected with it, or had recovered from it provided the deeply sampled blood TCRbeta repertoires that made up the dataset. The repertoires were released in a freely available public database meant as a resource for research on the immune response to SARS-CoV-2. Samples came from the ongoing ImmuneRACE study (first 160 participants) plus 1,254 subjects from 6 global collaborators. Sample metadata almost always included a de-identified subject ID, COVID-19 status, age in years and sex. Where HLA class I and class II types were available, the types were taken from metadata supplied by the sample provider, not from assay-based typing.

Points on this clone: The clone's antigen remains unknown. Base-call qualities are not available, and no considerably larger clone is one nucleotide away.

Broader findings and caveats from the paper: The amount of clinical and demographic metadata varied by source and participant and was provided uncurated.

Each collaborating institution followed its own protocols to collect whole blood in K2EDTA tubes. For TCRbeta analysis, collaborators shipped samples as frozen whole blood, isolated PBMCs, or DNA extracted from either of those sample types. V was cut back by 5 bases and J by 9 bases, leaving a gap of 11 bases between them. Per the germline V gene (reference sequence), SEHNR is the CDR1 and FQNEAQ is the CDR2. Its CDR3 holds 11 amino acids, cysteine through phenylalanine. Only the CDR3 DNA is retained, 33 bases long and in frame from the first base. TCRbeta CDR3 regions were amplified from genomic DNA by means of the immunoSEQ Assay, a bias-controlled multiplex PCR. The original methods were these. Nucleated cell counts per sample were estimated from amplification of reference gene primers within the assay. To quantify the absolute abundance of each unique TCRbeta CDR3 rearrangement, sequence reads were collapsed and filtered. Productive Simpson clonality was computed per sample as the square root of Simpson's diversity index over productive rearrangements. TCRdb's version of the immuneACCESS table is confined to in-frame rearrangements and falls short of the full clone set. An unresolved V gene accounts for under half of the shortfall where checked; the remainder is of unknown origin. That table gives V, J and clone size, and the DNA gave D and trimming. The sample table holds fewer than 250,000 clones, of which 65% to 85% were seen once. Of the sample, more than 5.5% falls within the top ten clones.

Material for sequencing was peripheral blood. The chain is made from TRBV7-9 and TRBJ2-7; TRBD1 is possibly the D segment (5 matching bases). The TCR comes from a human donor in a cohort sampled during active COVID-19. The encoded CDR3 is CASSPGYWQYF. The sequenced DNA is TGTGCCAGCAGCCCAGGGTACTGGCAGTACTTC.